This T cell receptor beta chain derives from a study of cytotoxic CD8 clonotypes in ibrutinib-treated CLL. About 2 micrograms of genomic DNA, which was extracted from cryopreserved PBMCs, served as the material used for the TCR beta libraries. Measured with immunoSEQ multiplex PCR; TCRdb has only the in-frame clones, and not every one. The sample yields 200,000 to 250,000 clones, more than 70% seen once. Whole-study findings and limits: Baseline values of clonality outstripped age-matched healthy donors and followed circulating CD8+ T-cell counts.

V lost 10 bases and J lost 1; bases outside the gene matches: 12. The CDR3 runs 15 residues. Germline loops: CDR1 ENHRY, CDR2 SYGVKD. Worth noting for this clone: Antigen: not known.

The chain employs TRBV10-3 and TRBJ1-2, with 7 nucleotides matching TRBD1. This clonotype was obtained from a human donor with chronic lymphocytic leukemia. The sample consisted of PBMCs, taken after 12 months of ibrutinib treatment. CDR3 DNA: TGTGCCACCCGGGGAGCCGGGGACAGTAACTATGGCTACACCTTC. Its protein product is CATRGAGDSNYGYTF.